A selection of T cell receptor beta chains follows, all from one sample in a study of blood T cell repertoires in COVID-19. Assay: immunoSEQ multiplex PCR; the TCRdb copy retains only in-frame clones and omits some. The sample contains roughly 320,000 clones, roughly 90% of which appear only once. The specimen sequenced was PBMCs or T cells enriched from blood (not recorded which). Source of these receptors: a woman under 40 who had been exposed to COVID-19. Each CDR3 is given with its conserved first and last residue. Each record gives: V gene, D gene, J gene, clone size, CDR3 DNA, CDR3 protein. D genes are given only for firm matches. Clone size is stated in some rows and not others, as once, few, many or a class when expanded.

v_gene: TRBV7-6; d_gene: NA; j_gene: TRBJ1-1; abundance: NA; CDR3nt: TGTGCCAGCAGCTTATCAGGGACAAACACTGAAGCTTTCTTT; CDR3aa: CASSLSGTNTEAFF
v_gene: TRBV9; d_gene: NA; j_gene: TRBJ2-2; abundance: once; CDR3nt: TGTGCCAGCAGCAAGACTCAGACGAACACCGGGGAGCTGTTTTTT; CDR3aa: CASSKTQTNTGELFF
v_gene: TRBV3-1/TRBV3-2; d_gene: TRBD1; j_gene: TRBJ1-6; abundance: NA; CDR3nt: TGTGCCAGCAGCTCAGGACAGGGTTCACCCCTCCACTTT; CDR3aa: CASSSGQGSPLHF
v_gene: TRBV25-1; d_gene: NA; j_gene: TRBJ1-2; abundance: NA; CDR3nt: TGTGCCAGCAGTGAATGGCGGGGGGGCACTAACTATGGCTACACCTTC; CDR3aa: CASSEWRGGTNYGYTF
v_gene: TRBV6-5; d_gene: NA; j_gene: TRBJ1-2; abundance: NA; CDR3nt: TGTGCCGCTGGAGGGCAGAACTATGGCTACACCTTC; CDR3aa: CAAGGQNYGYTF
v_gene: TRBV6-4; d_gene: NA; j_gene: TRBJ2-3; abundance: NA; CDR3nt: TGTGCCAGCAGTGACGGAGGCACCACAGATACGCAGTATTTT; CDR3aa: CASSDGGTTDTQYF
v_gene: TRBV5-6; d_gene: NA; j_gene: TRBJ1-1; abundance: NA; CDR3nt: TGTGCCAGCAGCTTGGCCTGGGGGGACACTGAAGCTTTCTTT; CDR3aa: CASSLAWGDTEAFF
v_gene: TRBV15; d_gene: NA; j_gene: TRBJ2-2; abundance: NA; CDR3nt: TGTGCCACCGCCCTGGTACCGCAGACTCGCGGGGAGCTGTTTTTT; CDR3aa: CATALVPQTRGELFF
v_gene: TRBV12-3/TRBV12-4; d_gene: NA; j_gene: TRBJ1-2; abundance: NA; CDR3nt: TGTGCCAGCAGCACGGACAGAAGCTATGGCTACACCTTC; CDR3aa: CASSTDRSYGYTF
v_gene: TRBV7-9; d_gene: NA; j_gene: TRBJ1-5; abundance: NA; CDR3nt: TGTGCCAGCACCCCGCCGGGTAGCAATCAGCCCCAGCATTTT; CDR3aa: CASTPPGSNQPQHF
v_gene: TRBV9; d_gene: TRBD1; j_gene: TRBJ1-1; abundance: few; CDR3nt: TGTGCCAGCAGCGCCTTCAGGGGGCTAGGACACCCTGAAGCTTTCTTT; CDR3aa: CASSAFRGLGHPEAFF
v_gene: TRBV19; d_gene: TRBD2; j_gene: TRBJ2-5; abundance: NA; CDR3nt: TGTGCCAGTAGTATTTTGACTAGCGGGGGACAAGAGACCCAGTACTTC; CDR3aa: CASSILTSGGQETQYF
v_gene: TRBV5-1; d_gene: TRBD2; j_gene: TRBJ2-5; abundance: NA; CDR3nt: TGCGCCAGCAGCTTGGAAGTCGGGGGGGCTGAAGAGACCCAGTACTTC; CDR3aa: CASSLEVGGAEETQYF
v_gene: TRBV15; d_gene: NA; j_gene: TRBJ2-3; abundance: NA; CDR3nt: TGTGCCACCAGCAGATCTAGCTGGACTAGCACAGATACGCAGTATTTT; CDR3aa: CATSRSSWTSTDTQYF
v_gene: TRBV27; d_gene: NA; j_gene: TRBJ1-4; abundance: NA; CDR3nt: TGTGCCAGCCCGAAGTCGGCAGGGTGGAGTGAAAAACTGTTTTTT; CDR3aa: CASPKSAGWSEKLFF
v_gene: TRBV10-3; d_gene: NA; j_gene: TRBJ2-3; abundance: NA; CDR3nt: TGTGCCATCAGTGAGTCTGGGAGATCTAGCACAGATACGCAGTATTTT; CDR3aa: CAISESGRSSTDTQYF
v_gene: TRBV6-5; d_gene: NA; j_gene: TRBJ2-3; abundance: NA; CDR3nt: TGTGCGCGAAAACCCCCTGAGCCTCTCACAGATACGCAGTATTTT; CDR3aa: CARKPPEPLTDTQYF
v_gene: TRBV6-5; d_gene: TRBD1; j_gene: TRBJ1-4; abundance: NA; CDR3nt: TGTGCCAGCAGTTACGGCACCGGGACAGGGAAGGAAAAACTGTTTTTT; CDR3aa: CASSYGTGTGKEKLFF
v_gene: TRBV27; d_gene: TRBD2; j_gene: TRBJ2-3; abundance: NA; CDR3nt: TGTGCCAGCAGTTCCCGCGGGGGACCCACAGATACGCAGTATTTT; CDR3aa: CASSSRGGPTDTQYF
v_gene: TRBV20-1; d_gene: NA; j_gene: TRBJ1-2; abundance: NA; CDR3nt: TGCAGTGCTAGAGAACCTAACGGCTACACCTTC; CDR3aa: CSAREPNGYTF
v_gene: TRBV7-2; d_gene: NA; j_gene: TRBJ2-1; abundance: NA; CDR3nt: TGTGCCAGCAGCCCCCTGAGGGGGGGGTCCTACAATGAGCAGTTCTTC; CDR3aa: CASSPLRGGSYNEQFF
v_gene: TRBV4-1; d_gene: TRBD1; j_gene: TRBJ1-4; abundance: NA; CDR3nt: TGCGCCAGCAGCCAACCCACGGGACAGGGCTTTGCTACTAATGAAAAACTGTTTTTT; CDR3aa: CASSQPTGQGFATNEKLFF
v_gene: TRBV4-3; d_gene: TRBD1; j_gene: TRBJ1-1; abundance: NA; CDR3nt: TGCGCCAGCAGACAGGGGACAGACGGGACTGAAGCTTTCTTT; CDR3aa: CASRQGTDGTEAFF
v_gene: TRBV25-1; d_gene: NA; j_gene: TRBJ2-3; abundance: NA; CDR3nt: TGTGCCAGCAGGACAACAGGAGATACGCAGTATTTT; CDR3aa: CASRTTGDTQYF
v_gene: TRBV5-1; d_gene: TRBD1; j_gene: TRBJ1-6; abundance: NA; CDR3nt: TGCGCCAGCAGCTTGAGACAGGGGGCACGGAGTTCACCCCTCCACTTT; CDR3aa: CASSLRQGARSSPLHF
v_gene: TRBV3-1/TRBV3-2; d_gene: TRBD1; j_gene: TRBJ1-2; abundance: few; CDR3nt: TGTGCCAGCAGCCAAGGGACAGGCTATGGCTACACCTTC; CDR3aa: CASSQGTGYGYTF
v_gene: TRBV9; d_gene: TRBD2; j_gene: TRBJ2-1; abundance: NA; CDR3nt: TGTGCCAGCAGCGTAGTGGGGACTAGCGGGGGTAATGAGCAGTTCTTC; CDR3aa: CASSVVGTSGGNEQFF
v_gene: TRBV6-5; d_gene: NA; j_gene: TRBJ1-6; abundance: NA; CDR3nt: TGTGCCAGCAGTTACGGGGGGGGCTCCTATAATTCACCCCTCCACTTT; CDR3aa: CASSYGGGSYNSPLHF
v_gene: TRBV5-4; d_gene: TRBD2; j_gene: TRBJ2-1; abundance: NA; CDR3nt: TGTGCCAGCAGCTCGGGAGGGCTAGCTCTGTCCTACAATGAGCAGTTCTTC; CDR3aa: CASSSGGLALSYNEQFF
v_gene: TRBV14; d_gene: NA; j_gene: TRBJ1-1; abundance: NA; CDR3nt: TGTGCCAGCAGCCCAAGCGGCAACAGCGCGAACACTGAAGCTTTCTTT; CDR3aa: CASSPSGNSANTEAFF
v_gene: TRBV10-3; d_gene: NA; j_gene: TRBJ1-1; abundance: NA; CDR3nt: TGTGCCATCAGTCCCCGAGATGGTCGCACGGACACTGAAGCTTTCTTT; CDR3aa: CAISPRDGRTDTEAFF
v_gene: TRBV4-2; d_gene: TRBD2; j_gene: TRBJ2-7; abundance: NA; CDR3nt: TGTGCCAGCAGCCAAGATCATATGGCGGGGGGGCTGTACTTC; CDR3aa: CASSQDHMAGGLYF
v_gene: TRBV5-6; d_gene: TRBD1; j_gene: TRBJ1-6; abundance: NA; CDR3nt: TGTGCCAGCAGTCAGGGGGCGGGCAATTCACCCCTCCACTTT; CDR3aa: CASSQGAGNSPLHF
v_gene: TRBV3-1/TRBV3-2; d_gene: TRBD1; j_gene: TRBJ1-1; abundance: NA; CDR3nt: TGTGCCAGCAGCCAAGGCCCCGGGACAGGGGACGCTTTCTTT; CDR3aa: CASSQGPGTGDAFF
v_gene: TRBV6-5; d_gene: NA; j_gene: TRBJ1-2; abundance: NA; CDR3nt: TGTGCCAGCCTTAGGTCGACAGGACCTTGGGGGGGCTACACCTTC; CDR3aa: CASLRSTGPWGGYTF
v_gene: TRBV9; d_gene: NA; j_gene: TRBJ1-2; abundance: NA; CDR3nt: TGTGCCAGCAGCGTTGGGTCAGGGGAGGGACTCAGAGGCTACACCTTC; CDR3aa: CASSVGSGEGLRGYTF
v_gene: TRBV6-5; d_gene: TRBD1; j_gene: TRBJ2-3; abundance: NA; CDR3nt: TGTGCCAGCAGGGACAGGGACGCAGATACGCAGTATTTT; CDR3aa: CASRDRDADTQYF
v_gene: TRBV29-1; d_gene: TRBD1; j_gene: TRBJ2-7; abundance: NA; CDR3nt: TGCAGCGCACGGACAGGCGCCAGCTCCTACGAGCAGTACTTC; CDR3aa: CSARTGASSYEQYF
v_gene: TRBV7-8; d_gene: NA; j_gene: TRBJ1-3; abundance: NA; CDR3nt: TGTGCCAGCAGCTTCTCTCAGGGGAGCGGAAACACCATATATTTT; CDR3aa: CASSFSQGSGNTIYF
v_gene: TRBV5-1; d_gene: TRBD1; j_gene: TRBJ1-2; abundance: NA; CDR3nt: TGCGCCAGCAGCTTGGGGGCGGACAGGGGGCCTGATGGCTACACCTTC; CDR3aa: CASSLGADRGPDGYTF
v_gene: TRBV27; d_gene: TRBD1; j_gene: TRBJ2-3; abundance: NA; CDR3nt: TGTGCCAGCAGTTTATGGAGCAGGGGGACAGATACGCAGTATTTT; CDR3aa: CASSLWSRGTDTQYF
v_gene: TRBV6-1; d_gene: NA; j_gene: TRBJ1-2; abundance: NA; CDR3nt: TGTGCCAGCAGTGAGGAGGCGAGAGGCTACACCTTC; CDR3aa: CASSEEARGYTF
v_gene: TRBV9; d_gene: TRBD2; j_gene: TRBJ2-1; abundance: few; CDR3nt: TGTGCCAGCAGCCCGATAGCGGGGGTGGATGAGCAGTTCTTC; CDR3aa: CASSPIAGVDEQFF
v_gene: TRBV7-9; d_gene: NA; j_gene: TRBJ1-2; abundance: NA; CDR3nt: TGTGCCAGCAGCCCCGGTCAGACGTGGGCCTATGCGGGCTACACCTTC; CDR3aa: CASSPGQTWAYAGYTF
v_gene: TRBV6-6; d_gene: NA; j_gene: TRBJ2-2; abundance: NA; CDR3nt: TGTGCCAGCAGGGGACACTTAAACACCGGGGAGCTGTTTTTT; CDR3aa: CASRGHLNTGELFF
v_gene: TRBV6-4; d_gene: NA; j_gene: TRBJ1-1; abundance: NA; CDR3nt: TGTGCCAGCAGTGAGGACTTTCAGAACACTGAAGCTTTCTTT; CDR3aa: CASSEDFQNTEAFF
v_gene: TRBV6-5; d_gene: NA; j_gene: TRBJ1-2; abundance: NA; CDR3nt: TGTGCCAGCACCTCAGTGCCTCTCTATGGCTACACCTTC; CDR3aa: CASTSVPLYGYTF
v_gene: TRBV6-5; d_gene: NA; j_gene: TRBJ2-1; abundance: NA; CDR3nt: TGTGCCACACGACTCGTCTCCTACAATGAGCAGTTCTTC; CDR3aa: CATRLVSYNEQFF
v_gene: TRBV4-1; d_gene: NA; j_gene: TRBJ2-7; abundance: NA; CDR3nt: TGCGCCAGCAGCCAGCCAGGTGGGCGATCTCTCTACGAGCAGTACTTC; CDR3aa: CASSQPGGRSLYEQYF
v_gene: TRBV6-5; d_gene: TRBD1; j_gene: TRBJ1-6; abundance: NA; CDR3nt: TGTGCCAGCAGTTACTCCGACAGGGCGGGATCACCCCTCCACTTT; CDR3aa: CASSYSDRAGSPLHF
v_gene: TRBV12-3/TRBV12-4; d_gene: NA; j_gene: TRBJ1-5; abundance: NA; CDR3nt: TGTGCCAGCAGTTGGGACATTAATCAGCCCCAGCATTTT; CDR3aa: CASSWDINQPQHF
v_gene: TRBV6-5; d_gene: NA; j_gene: TRBJ1-1; abundance: once; CDR3nt: TGTGCCAGTTACCGGGAGAACAGGAACACTGAAGCTTTCTTT; CDR3aa: CASYRENRNTEAFF
v_gene: TRBV4-2; d_gene: TRBD1; j_gene: TRBJ1-1; abundance: NA; CDR3nt: TGTGCCAGCAGCCAAGAGACAGGGGGATACACTGAAGCTTTCTTT; CDR3aa: CASSQETGGYTEAFF
v_gene: TRBV5-6; d_gene: NA; j_gene: TRBJ2-7; abundance: NA; CDR3nt: TGTGCCAGCAGTTCGGGACAAAGGAGCTCCTACGAGCAGTACTTC; CDR3aa: CASSSGQRSSYEQYF
v_gene: TRBV12-3/TRBV12-4; d_gene: NA; j_gene: TRBJ1-1; abundance: NA; CDR3nt: TGTGCCAGCAGTTTTCAGGGGAACACTGAAGCTTTCTTT; CDR3aa: CASSFQGNTEAFF
v_gene: TRBV6-5; d_gene: NA; j_gene: TRBJ2-5; abundance: NA; CDR3nt: TGTGCCAGCAGCTCCCTCCTGGAGACCCAGTACTTC; CDR3aa: CASSSLLETQYF
v_gene: TRBV6-2/TRBV6-3; d_gene: NA; j_gene: TRBJ2-7; abundance: NA; CDR3nt: TGTGCCAGCAGTCTCCCGACTAACGTCTACGAGCAGTACTTC; CDR3aa: CASSLPTNVYEQYF
v_gene: TRBV5-8; d_gene: TRBD1; j_gene: TRBJ1-1; abundance: NA; CDR3nt: TGTGCCAGCAGCCCCGGACAGGGTTTGACTGAAGCTTTCTTT; CDR3aa: CASSPGQGLTEAFF
v_gene: TRBV4-1; d_gene: NA; j_gene: TRBJ2-3; abundance: NA; CDR3nt: TGCGCCAGCAGCCAAGGGGGACTCCGCACAGATACGCAGTATTTT; CDR3aa: CASSQGGLRTDTQYF